This is a list of T cell receptor beta chains from one sample in a study of T cells expressing NK-cell markers. TCRdb reprocessed the 5' RACE reads and stores each CDR3 protein as one record, lacking DNA. This table holds roughly 390,000 distinct CDR3 sequences. The sequencing input was blood T cells: a sorted CD56 or NKG2C T cell subset, CD4+ or CD8+ T cells, or bulk PBMC T cells (not recorded which). The receptor source for this set is a man aged 18 to 70 in good health. CDR3s include the opening cysteine and the closing phenylalanine or tryptophan. Fields, in order: V gene, J gene, CDR3 protein.

TRBV12-3/TRBV12-4	TRBJ1-6	CASSFRGGYSPLHF
TRBV14	TRBJ1-1	CASSSRQGLLTEAFF
TRBV6-1	TRBJ2-1	CASSEALRGNNNEQFF
TRBV5-8	TRBJ2-7	CASSLELLTASYEQYF
TRBV5-1	TRBJ2-2	CASSLAGTSGGARAGELFF
TRBV4-2	TRBJ2-7	CASSQAEGGNDEQYF
TRBV7-2	TRBJ2-3	CASSRDAPTTDTQYF
TRBV14	TRBJ1-2	CASSQFGGAYGYTF
TRBV25-1	TRBJ2-7	CASSEYGGRYEQYF
TRBV6-5	TRBJ2-1	CASSYQTTPVMAQFF
TRBV6-1	TRBJ2-2	CASSRGQGGTGELFF
TRBV6-1	TRBJ2-1	CASRTGTRVGEQFF
TRBV20-1	TRBJ2-5	CSARDNGGWETQYF
TRBV12-3/TRBV12-4	TRBJ2-3	CASSPTRTGGTDTQYF
TRBV12-3/TRBV12-4	TRBJ2-3	CASSLDGGRQYF
TRBV5-5	TRBJ2-3	CASSLEPGGLVTDTQYF
TRBV29-1	TRBJ1-1	CSVGVASTTEAFF
TRBV11-2	TRBJ1-4	CASSLRSGVEEKLFF
TRBV5-1	TRBJ2-5	CASSLAGSGGFRETQYF
TRBV3-1	TRBJ2-6	CASWRRGANVLTF
TRBV7-6	TRBJ2-5	CASSLPPPPEGTRAQYF
TRBV5-1	TRBJ2-1	CASSLGRRTKYNEQFF
TRBV2	TRBJ1-2	CASRGFGWSYGYTF
TRBV5-1	TRBJ2-3	CASSSLKLDSPMPDTQYF
TRBV12-3/TRBV12-4	TRBJ1-5	CASSFNEPGNQPQHF
TRBV7-2	TRBJ2-1	CASSLNSGATLYNEQFF
TRBV6-5	TRBJ1-3	CASTGAGNTIYF
TRBV18	TRBJ2-3	CASSPVVLAVSTDTQYF
TRBV5-6	TRBJ2-7	CASSHNVYRDRTYEQYF
TRBV12-3/TRBV12-4	TRBJ1-5	CASSATSPQPQHF
TRBV6-5	TRBJ2-7	CASSIGSRDRTPYEQYF
TRBV12-5	TRBJ2-4	CASGLVLGLAVAKNIQYF
TRBV7-2	TRBJ2-5	CASSRGLETQYF
TRBV20-1	TRBJ1-5	CSARDRIGHRNQPQHF
TRBV9	TRBJ2-7	CASSEHGSSYEQYF
TRBV7-9	TRBJ1-2	CASSFGHSYTF
TRBV12-3/TRBV12-4	TRBJ2-7	CASSLGQAMAKYEQYF
TRBV21-1	TRBJ2-7	CASSKEGAISYEQYF
TRBV3-1	TRBJ2-3	CASSQDGLAGPRDTQYF
TRBV2	TRBJ1-4	CASHRGLEKLFF
TRBV5-6	TRBJ2-2	CASSLTPNTGELFF
TRBV30	TRBJ2-7	CAWSVRARWGSEQYF
TRBV6-1	TRBJ1-4	CASSEPFRQGANEKLFF
TRBV9	TRBJ1-1	CASSAGDRDGSEAFF
TRBV5-1	TRBJ2-3	CASSFSGASTDTQYF
TRBV27	TRBJ2-3	CASSPSRGVNTQYF
TRBV23-1	TRBJ2-5	CASKSPMTQYF
TRBV6-1	TRBJ2-7	CASTKDRVTYEQYF
TRBV19	TRBJ1-5	CASRGLSGYQPQHF
TRBV4-2	TRBJ2-3	CASSREAVSTDTQYF
TRBV2	TRBJ2-1	CASSPFGAYNEQFF
TRBV11-2	TRBJ2-4	CASSLDSVFPGVIAKNIQYF